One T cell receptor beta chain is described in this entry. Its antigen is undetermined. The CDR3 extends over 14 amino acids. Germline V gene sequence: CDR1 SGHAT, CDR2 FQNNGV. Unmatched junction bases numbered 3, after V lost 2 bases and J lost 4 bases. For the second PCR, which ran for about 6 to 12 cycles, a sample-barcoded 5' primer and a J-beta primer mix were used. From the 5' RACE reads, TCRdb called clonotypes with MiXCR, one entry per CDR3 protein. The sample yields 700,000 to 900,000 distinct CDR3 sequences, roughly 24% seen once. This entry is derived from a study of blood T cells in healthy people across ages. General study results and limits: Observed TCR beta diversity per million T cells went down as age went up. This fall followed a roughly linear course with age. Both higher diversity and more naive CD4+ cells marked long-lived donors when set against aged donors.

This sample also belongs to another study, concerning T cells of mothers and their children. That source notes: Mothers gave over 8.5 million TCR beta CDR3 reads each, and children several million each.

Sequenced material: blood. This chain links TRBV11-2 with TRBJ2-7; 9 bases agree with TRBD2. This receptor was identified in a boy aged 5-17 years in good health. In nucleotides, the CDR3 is TGTGCCAGCAGCTTACAGCGGGGGGCTTACGAGCAGTACTTC. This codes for CASSLQRGAYEQYF.